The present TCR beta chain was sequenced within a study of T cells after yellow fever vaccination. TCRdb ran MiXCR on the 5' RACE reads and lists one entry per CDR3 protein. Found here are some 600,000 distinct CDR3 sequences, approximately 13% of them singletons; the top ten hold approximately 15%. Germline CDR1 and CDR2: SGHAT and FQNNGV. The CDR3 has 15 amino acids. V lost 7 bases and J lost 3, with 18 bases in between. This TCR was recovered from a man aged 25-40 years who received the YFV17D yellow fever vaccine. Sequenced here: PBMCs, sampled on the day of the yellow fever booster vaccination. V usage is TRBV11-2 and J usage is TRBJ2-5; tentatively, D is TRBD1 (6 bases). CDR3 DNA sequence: TGTGCCAGCACACGCCAGGACAGTTCGGAAGAGACCCAGTACTTC. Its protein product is CASTRQDSSEETQYF.